The 26 T cell receptor beta chains below were found in one sample sequenced in a study of blood T cell repertoires in COVID-19. TCRdb keeps only in-frame clones here, not all; method: immunoSEQ multiplex PCR. This table has about 230,000 clones, approximately 82% appearing once. Sequencing used peripheral blood. The receptors here all came from a woman in her 70s with active or convalescent COVID-19.

Here the CDR3 reads CASSEASQALLSKNGYTF. Written as DNA, the CDR3 is TGTGCCAGCAGTGAAGCGAGCCAGGCCCTTTTATCCAAAAATGGCTACACCTTC. The rearrangement joins TRBV6-1 to TRBJ1-2; D gene uncertain. Trimming removed 0 bases from V and 6 bases from J, with 23 bases in between. The CDR3 is made up of 18 amino acids. CDR1 is MNHNS and CDR2 is SASEGT in the germline V gene.

The J gene is TRBJ1-3, the V gene TRBV3-1 (or the pseudogene TRBV3-2); 8 bases are a match to TRBD1. The CDR3 totals 19 residues. Per the germline V gene, CDR1 is LGHDT and CDR2 is YNNKEL (reference sequence). Trimming at V came to 11 bases and at J to 0 bases, leaving 21 bases not matched to a gene. CDR3 bases: TGTGCCTGGACAGGGCCACCCCAAATCACACGGAGCTCTGGAAACACCATATATTTT. Amino acids: CAWTGPPQITRSSGNTIYF.

The chain is built from TRBV30 and TRBJ1-1, with TRBD1 identical over 11 bases. The CDR3 has 13 residues. Germline V CDR1 and CDR2: GTSNPN, SVGIG (reference sequence). The trim removed 1 base at V and 5 bases at J, leaving 0 bases unmatched. CDR3 sequence reads: CAWSGDRGTEAFF. The DNA for the CDR3 is TGTGCCTGGAGTGGGGACAGGGGGACTGAAGCTTTCTTT. The variable domain in full, completed from reference TRBV30 and TRBJ1-1, reads SQTIHQWPATLVQPVGSPLSLECTVEGTSNPNLYWYRQAAGRGLQLLFYSVGIGQISSEVPQNLSASRPQDRQFILSSKKLLLSDSGFYLCAWSGDRGTEAFFGQGTRLTVV.

The chain recombines TRBV7-6 with TRBJ2-7, with 7 positions matching TRBD1. Trimming removed 3 bases from V and 0 bases from J; junction bases left unmatched: 5. Per the germline V gene, CDR1 is SGHVS and CDR2 is FNYEAQ. The CDR3 length is 15 residues. The CDR3 here is CASSLGNRGSYEQYF. The CDR3 DNA reads TGTGCCAGCAGCTTGGGAAACAGGGGCTCCTACGAGCAGTACTTC.

The chain joins TRBV3-1 (or the pseudogene TRBV3-2) to TRBJ1-6; 8 positions match TRBD1. V trimming: 3 bases; J trimming: 9 bases; junction bases outside the gene matches: 10. Germline values: CDR1 LGHDT, CDR2 YNNKEL (reference sequence). The CDR3 loop spans 16 amino acids. The CDR3: CASSQGTGGNRSPLHF. Written as DNA, the CDR3 is TGTGCCAGCAGCCAGGGTACAGGGGGAAATCGTTCACCCCTCCACTTT.

This chain joins TRBV3-1 (or the pseudogene TRBV3-2) and TRBJ1-3; D call uncertain. The CDR3 has 16 residues. The V and J ends lost 0 bases and 2 bases respectively, with 11 bases between them. Germline assignment: CDR1 LGHDT and CDR2 YNNKEL (reference sequence). CDR3 DNA: TGTGCCAGCAGCCAAGATAGGACTGGAGCTGGAAACACCATATATTTT. Residues: CASSQDRTGAGNTIYF.

V is TRBV5-1 and J is TRBJ2-7, with D perhaps TRBD1 (7 bases). Germline CDR1 is SGHRS and CDR2 is YFSETQ. Trimming removed 5 bases from V and 4 bases from J, with 13 bases in between. The CDR3 is made up of 13 amino acids. The CDR3 sequence: CASRSGGGYEQYF. The CDR3 coding sequence is TGCGCCAGCAGATCAGGGGGAGGTTACGAGCAGTACTTC. Together with reference TRBV5-1 and TRBJ2-7, the CDR3 gives the full variable domain: KAGVTQTPRYLIKTRGQQVTLSCSPISGHRSVSWYQQTPGQGLQFLFEYFSETQRNKGNFPGRFSGRQFSNSRSEMNVSTLELGDSALYLCASRSGGGYEQYFGPGTRLTVT.

The rearrangement uses TRBV3-1 (or the pseudogene TRBV3-2) and TRBJ2-3; 8 bases are a match to TRBD2. This CDR3 has 14 residues. Losses at the gene ends were 5 bases for V and 5 bases for J; bases not matched to a gene: 6. The germline gives CDR1 LGHDT, CDR2 YNNKEL (reference sequence). This CDR3 reads CASSWTGTRDTQYF. Here the CDR3 DNA reads TGTGCCAGCAGCTGGACCGGGACTAGAGATACGCAGTATTTT.

This chain joins TRBV4-2 and TRBJ1-2; D is perhaps TRBD1 (5 bases). V lost 1 base, J lost 6 bases, and 15 bases lay in between. The length of the CDR3 is 15 residues. CDR1 is LGHNA, CDR2 YNFKEQ, per germline. The CDR3: CASSQAQDNLHGYTF. The CDR3 DNA reads TGTGCCAGCAGCCAAGCCCAGGACAATTTGCATGGCTACACCTTC.

The CDR3 spells CASRKAGVGYTF. In nucleotides, the CDR3 is TGTGCCAGCAGGAAAGCGGGCGTTGGCTACACCTTC. V usage is TRBV28 and J usage is TRBJ1-2; D is uncertain. Trimming removed 6 bases from V and 7 bases from J, with 12 bases in between. CDR3 length: 12 residues. The germline CDR1 and CDR2 sequences are MDHEN and SYDVKM.

This rearrangement joins TRBV19 to TRBJ1-2, with 8 positions matching TRBD1. After removal of 7 bases from V and 0 bases from J, the junction contained 7 bases not matched to a gene. CDR3 length: 15 amino acids. Germline CDR1 reads LNHDA; CDR2 reads SQIVND (reference sequence). In DNA, the CDR3 is TGTGCCAGTACCTCAGGGGGCTCTGCTAACTATGGCTACACCTTC. Translation: CASTSGGSANYGYTF.

This clone was detected only once. The gene calls are TRBV28 and TRBJ2-7, with 7 bases that match TRBD1. The J segment lost 5 bases and the V segment lost 1 base, leaving 14 bases of the junction unmatched. The CDR3 extends over 17 amino acids. Germline CDR1 is MDHEN and CDR2 is SYDVKM. The CDR3 is CASSLFTYDRVGHEQYF. The CDR3, as DNA: TGTGCCAGCAGTTTATTTACTTACGACAGGGTCGGCCACGAGCAGTACTTC.

The chain uses TRBV7-2 and TRBJ2-1, with 7 nucleotides matching TRBD1. Per germline, CDR1 SGHTA and CDR2 FQGNSA. The CDR3 length is 15 residues. After removal of 5 bases from V and 6 bases from J, the junction contained 10 bases not matched to a gene. The CDR3 here is CASSKRGGAGNEQFF. CDR3 nucleotide sequence: TGTGCCAGCAGCAAAAGAGGGGGCGCAGGCAATGAGCAGTTCTTC.

This chain joins TRBV18 and TRBJ2-1; possible D gene TRBD1, 5 bases. The length of the CDR3 is 15 residues. V was shortened by 5 bases and J by 0 bases, with 11 bases between the two germline ends. Germline V CDR1 and CDR2: KGHSH, LQKENI. CDR3 residues: CASSTGHSSYNEQFF. The CDR3 DNA sequence: TGTGCCAGCTCAACCGGACACAGCTCCTACAATGAGCAGTTCTTC.

The chain joins TRBV5-5 to TRBJ1-4, with TRBD1 matching 9 bases. After removal of 2 bases from V and 8 bases from J, the junction contained 13 bases not matched to a gene. The CDR3 is made up of 17 amino acids. CDR1 and CDR2 from the germline V gene are SGHKS and YYEKEE (reference sequence). CDR3 sequence: CASSLGQGRFLGEKLFF. As DNA, the CDR3 is TGTGCCAGCAGCTTAGGACAGGGGCGGTTTCTAGGGGAAAAACTGTTTTTT.

V usage is TRBV19 and J usage is TRBJ2-1; 11 nucleotides match TRBD2. The CDR3 sequence is 17 residues long. The J segment lost 8 bases and the V segment lost 5 bases, leaving 14 bases of the junction unmatched. Per the germline V gene, CDR1 is LNHDA and CDR2 is SQIVND (reference sequence). The CDR3 here is CASSVLRSGLAVHEQFF. In DNA, the CDR3 is TGTGCCAGTAGTGTCCTTCGGTCGGGACTAGCGGTCCATGAGCAGTTCTTC.

This clone was seen more than once but under ten times. The V gene is TRBV13, the J gene TRBJ2-3, with 9 bases lining up with TRBD2. The germline CDR1 and CDR2 sequences are PRHDT and FYEKMQ (reference sequence). This CDR3 is built from 12 residues. V trimming: 5 bases; J trimming: 12 bases; junction bases outside the gene matches: 6. CDR3 in DNA: TGTGCCAGCAGCATACAGCGGGGGGAACAGTATTTT. Translating gives CASSIQRGEQYF. Full variable domain (missing parts from reference TRBV13 and TRBJ2-3): AAGVIQSPRHLIKEKRETATLKCYPIPRHDTVYWYQQGPGQDPQFLISFYEKMQSDKGSIPDRFSAQQFSDYHSELNMSSLELGDSALYFCASSIQRGEQYFGPGTRLTVL.

V gene TRBV19 combines with J gene TRBJ1-2; 7 nucleotides match TRBD1. V trimming: 6 bases; J trimming: 3 bases; junction bases outside the gene matches: 7. Germline V gene lookup returns CDR1 LNHDA and CDR2 SQIVND (reference sequence). The CDR3 is made up of 14 amino acids. The CDR3 DNA follows: TGTGCCAGTAGGCGGGACAGCTCACACTATGGCTACACCTTC. Translating gives CASRRDSSHYGYTF.

The rearrangement links TRBV19 to TRBJ1-3; 7 bases fit TRBD1. The CDR3 runs to 15 residues. V lost 5 bases and J lost 0; bases outside the gene matches: 4. Germline V gives CDR1 LNHDA, CDR2 SQIVND (reference sequence). CDR3 nucleotides: TGTGCCAGTAGTGCAACAGGGGCCTCTGGAAACACCATATATTTT. This gives the protein CASSATGASGNTIYF.

In its sample, this clone was seen a few times. This rearrangement joins TRBV5-8 to TRBJ2-7; 11 bases map to TRBD1. Germline trimming cut 0 bases from V and 2 bases from J; bases unmatched to any gene: 1. This CDR3 is built from 15 residues. Germline V CDR1 and CDR2: SGHTS, YDEGEE. CDR3: CASSLGDRGTYEQYF. The CDR3 nucleotides are TGTGCCAGCAGCTTGGGGGACAGGGGGACCTACGAGCAGTACTTC.

The chain couples TRBV5-1 to TRBJ1-2, with TRBD1 identical over 12 bases. Germline lookup yields CDR1 SGHRS and CDR2 YFSETQ. The CDR3 covers 15 residues. J gave up 4 bases and V 4 bases, and 5 bases lay outside the gene matches. CDR3 DNA sequence: TGCGCCAGCAGCCCCGGGACAGGGGGCGGCTATGGCTACACCTTC. This codes for CASSPGTGGGYGYTF.

V and J are TRBV20-1 and TRBJ2-1; no definite D call. The CDR3 contains 13 residues. Germline V gene data show CDR1 as DFQATT and CDR2 as SNEGSKA (reference sequence). V was pared by 3 bases and J by 4 bases, with 10 bases between. CDR3 nucleotides: TGCAGTGCTAGTAAAAGTACTTACAATGAGCAGTTCTTC. It specifies CSASKSTYNEQFF.

This clone was counted between two and nine times. The chain employs TRBV11-2 and TRBJ2-1, with 8 bases identical to TRBD1. The J segment lost 5 bases and the V segment lost 5 bases, leaving 8 bases of the junction unmatched. CDR1 and CDR2 from the germline V gene are SGHAT and FQNNGV. The CDR3 consists of 15 residues. CDR3 in DNA: TGTGCCAGCAGCCGCATCCAGGGGGCGAACAATGAGCAGTTCTTC. Translated, it gives CASSRIQGANNEQFF.

The chain employs TRBV6-5 and TRBJ1-1, with 7 bases lining up with TRBD1. The CDR3 has 15 residues. Germline CDR1 reads MNHEY; CDR2 reads SVGAGI. Trimming removed 2 bases from V and 3 bases from J; junction bases left unmatched: 6. DNA for the CDR3: TGTGCCAGCAGTTACCTGACAGGGTGGGACACTGAAGCTTTCTTT. It codes for CASSYLTGWDTEAFF.

CDR3 coding DNA: TGTGCCAGCAGCGGAGGACAGGGTCTAAGAGAGACCCAGTACTTC. As protein: CASSGGQGLRETQYF. The chain has TRBV5-5 and TRBJ2-5, with 8 positions matching TRBD1. The CDR3 spans 15 residues. J gave up 4 bases and V 4 bases, and 9 bases lay outside the gene matches. In germline, CDR1 is SGHKS, CDR2 YYEKEE (reference sequence).

This chain uses TRBV28 with TRBJ2-2, with TRBD1 identical over 11 bases. The germline gives CDR1 MDHEN, CDR2 SYDVKM. The V gene end was trimmed by 4 bases and the J gene end by 5 bases; junction bases not matched to a gene: 9. The CDR3 extends over 17 amino acids. The CDR3 reads CASSSSWTGGITGELFF. CDR3 DNA: TGTGCCAGCAGTTCATCGTGGACAGGGGGCATAACCGGGGAGCTGTTTTTT.